This T cell receptor beta chain stems from a study of T-cell reconstitution after alpha-beta-depleted transplantation in children (dated by TCRdb to the mid-2010s). A note on the overall study: Using TCR repertoire profiling, the study quantitatively followed how T-cell immune reconstitution unfolded in children after TCRalphabeta/CD19-depleted allogeneic hematopoietic cell transplantation.

Library construction relied on PCR. Sequencing was carried out with an Illumina HiSeq 2500. TCR library preparation used molecular barcoding, with unique molecular identifiers applied to normalize quantification of the TCRbeta repertoire. The raw public reads went through TCRdb reprocessing: fastp at Q25, MiXCR clone calling, in-frame beta chains kept. Each CDR3 protein gets just one entry, which takes the most common genes and DNA from the rows behind it. Across this sample there are around 600,000 distinct CDR3 sequences, with roughly 15% seen only once. The ten largest make up approximately 1% of the sample. This clonotype was counted a few times. Its cognate antigen has yet to be identified. No much larger clone exists at a distance of one base, and base qualities are not known. Taken from cysteine to phenylalanine, the CDR3 has 17 residues. Of the read, only the CDR3 DNA is kept; its 51 bases are in frame from base 1. Deletion took 4 bases off V and 3 bases off J, with a span of 19 bases between the germline ends. The germline V gene provides CDR1 LGHNA and CDR2 YNFKEQ.

The chain was built from TRBV4-2 and TRBJ1-5; a tentative D match to TRBD1 spans 5 bases. The source material was PBMCs from the stem cell graft donor, sampled from the stem cell graft. The receptor's source is a human donor who donated a stem cell graft to a child with acute myeloid leukemia. The CDR3 protein is CASSLEGGGENNQPQHF. The nucleotide sequence is given as TGTGCCAGCAGCCTCGAGGGCGGGGGAGAAAACAATCAGCCCCAGCATTTT.